These T cell receptor beta chains were read from a single sample in a study of shared clonotypes between healthy human individuals. The method was immunoSEQ multiplex PCR; TCRdb's version includes in-frame clones alone and lacks a portion of them. The sample gives some 1,100,000 clones, more than 75% of which show up once; approximately 0.5% is in the top ten. The material sequenced was memory CD4+ T cells from PBMCs. Receptors originate from a man younger than 35 in good health. Some clones in this sample may be carry-over from other donors' samples. CDR3s include the opening cysteine and the closing phenylalanine or tryptophan. The order of the fields is J gene, clone size, D gene, V gene, CDR3 DNA, CDR3 protein. D genes are given only for firm matches. The size field is filled for only some rows; it gives once, few, many or a size class.

TRBJ1-2 | . | . | TRBV5-6 | TGTGCCAGCAGCGTGGCGCCTAACTATGGCTACACCTTC | CASSVAPNYGYTF
TRBJ2-1 | . | TRBD1 | TRBV19 | TGTGCCAGTAGTATAGGGGTGACAGGGAACAATGAGCAGTTCTTC | CASSIGVTGNNEQFF
TRBJ1-1 | many | . | TRBV2 | TGTGCCAGCAGTGAGAGGTCAGGGAACACTGAAGCTTTCTTT | CASSERSGNTEAFF
TRBJ1-2 | once | . | TRBV5-5 | TGTGCCAGCAGCTTGGAGGCCACTTCAACTAACTATGGCTACACCTTC | CASSLEATSTNYGYTF
TRBJ1-1 | . | TRBD1 | TRBV29-1 | TGCAGCGTCCGTAAAAGACAGGGAGACACTGAAGCTTTCTTT | CSVRKRQGDTEAFF
TRBJ2-5 | . | . | TRBV7-9 | TGTGCCAGCAGCTTAATTGGGGGGCCGGAGACCCAGTACTTC | CASSLIGGPETQYF
TRBJ1-1 | many | . | TRBV19 | TGTGCCACCATAGGACAGAGCTTTGAAGCTTTCTTT | CATIGQSFEAFF
TRBJ2-3 | . | TRBD2 | TRBV14 | TGTGCCAGCAGCCAAGGACTAGCGGGCTATACGCAGTATTTT | CASSQGLAGYTQYF
TRBJ2-7 | . | . | TRBV4-2 | TGTGCCAGCAGCCAAGATCTGGCAGGTTACTACGAGCAGTACTTC | CASSQDLAGYYEQYF
TRBJ2-3 | . | TRBD2 | TRBV28 | TGTGCCAGCAGTTTCGGGACTAGCGGGAGGGCCCCAGATACGCAGTATTTT | CASSFGTSGRAPDTQYF
TRBJ1-3 | . | . | TRBV9 | TGTGCCAGCAGCGTAGCTCAAAAAGGAAACACCATATATTTT | CASSVAQKGNTIYF
TRBJ2-5 | . | TRBD2 | TRBV4-1 | TGCGCCAGCAGCCAGGGGATAGCGGGAGTAGGGGAGACCCAGTACTTC | CASSQGIAGVGETQYF
TRBJ2-2 | . | TRBD2 | TRBV6-5 | TGTGCCAGCAGTTACCCGGGAGGAGGGACCGGGGAGCTGTTTTTT | CASSYPGGGTGELFF
TRBJ2-1 | once | TRBD1 | TRBV15 | TGTGCCACCAGCCTTGGACAGGGCCCCGGCAATGAGCAGTTCTTC | CATSLGQGPGNEQFF
TRBJ2-7 | . | . | TRBV15 | TGTGCCACCAGCAGAGGACAGCCTCGGGAGCAGTACTTC | CATSRGQPREQYF
TRBJ2-1 | . | TRBD1 | TRBV7-9 | TGTGCCAGCAGCTCTACAGGGGGTTCCTACAATGAGCAGTTCTTC | CASSSTGGSYNEQFF
TRBJ1-2 | . | TRBD1 | TRBV18 | TGTGCCAGCTCACCCGCCGACAGGGAGGGCTACACCTTC | CASSPADREGYTF
TRBJ2-3 | . | . | TRBV10-1 | TGCGCCAGCAGCCAGACTAGTTCAGCAGATACGCAGTATTTT | CASSQTSSADTQYF
TRBJ2-2 | . | . | TRBV19 | TGTGCCAGTAGTATTACCGGGATATCTACCGGGGAGCTGTTTTTT | CASSITGISTGELFF
TRBJ2-2 | few | TRBD2 | TRBV7-2 | TGTGCCAGCAGCCACCACCCTGGGAGGGGATGGGGCGGGGAGCTGTTTTTT | CASSHHPGRGWGGELFF
TRBJ2-1 | . | . | TRBV5-4 | TGTGCCAGCAGCTACCGCGGGGGGGGACAGGGTTTAAATGAGCAGTTCTTC | CASSYRGGGQGLNEQFF
TRBJ2-5 | many | . | TRBV5-6 | TGTGCCAGCAGCTTGGCCAATTTTCTGCAAGAGACCCAGTACTTC | CASSLANFLQETQYF
TRBJ2-7 | . | TRBD1 | TRBV7-9 | TGTGCCAGCAGCTTACTCCAGGGGGCCAGGGAGCAGTACTTC | CASSLLQGAREQYF
TRBJ1-5 | . | . | TRBV6-1 | TGTGCCACCAACCCAAGGCCCGGGGGTCAGCCCCAGCATTTT | CATNPRPGGQPQHF
TRBJ2-3 | . | TRBD2 | TRBV5-1 | TGCGCCAGCACCTATTATCGTCCAGGGTTTGCGCGGGAGGGCACAGATACGCAGTATTTT | CASTYYRPGFAREGTDTQYF
TRBJ1-1 | . | . | TRBV19 | TGTGCCAGTAGTTTTCGCGTGAACACTGAAGCTTTCTTT | CASSFRVNTEAFF
TRBJ1-2 | . | . | TRBV6-5 | TGTGCCAGCAGTCCAAACGTCGGGAGTAGCTATGGCTACACCTTC | CASSPNVGSSYGYTF
TRBJ1-4 | . | TRBD1 | TRBV5-1 | TGCGCCAGCAGCTTGGGTTCGGGACAGGTGGCTGAAAAACTGTTTTTT | CASSLGSGQVAEKLFF
TRBJ2-4 | once | TRBD1 | TRBV28 | TGTGCCAGCAGTTCTTGGGACAGCCGGCAAAACATTCAGTACTTC | CASSSWDSRQNIQYF
TRBJ1-1 | . | . | TRBV7-9 | TGTGCCAGCAAGCCAACCGGGGAGACGAACACTGAAGCTTTCTTT | CASKPTGETNTEAFF
TRBJ2-7 | . | . | TRBV29-1 | TGCAGCGTTACCACCCCAAGCCCCGGGACCTCCTACGAGCAGTACTTC | CSVTTPSPGTSYEQYF
TRBJ1-1 | . | . | TRBV27 | TGTGCCAGCAGACGGCCGTGGATGGGGAACACTGAAGCTTTCTTT | CASRRPWMGNTEAFF
TRBJ2-2 | . | . | TRBV6-5 | TGTGCCAGCAGTGCCCCGACCGGGGAGCTGTTTTTT | CASSAPTGELFF
TRBJ2-2 | . | TRBD1 | TRBV19 | TGTGCCAGTAGACCACAGGGGACCGGGGAGCTGTTTTTT | CASRPQGTGELFF
TRBJ1-5 | . | . | TRBV6-1 | TGTGCCAGCAGCCAAGATCCTAGCAATCAGCCCCAGCATTTT | CASSQDPSNQPQHF
TRBJ1-5 | . | . | TRBV19 | TGTGCCAGTAGTATCAGGGGCAATCAGCCCCAGCATTTT | CASSIRGNQPQHF
TRBJ1-1 | many | TRBD1 | TRBV27 | TGTGCCACCATTGGGATTTCAGGGGGCACTGAAGCTTTCTTT | CATIGISGGTEAFF
TRBJ2-7 | . | TRBD2 | TRBV11-3 | TGTGCCAGCAGCTTAGGTCCAGCGGGAGTCTACGAGCAGTACTTC | CASSLGPAGVYEQYF
TRBJ2-2 | . | . | TRBV5-1 | TGCGCCAGCAGCTTGGTAGGCCAGGGGGGCTCCGGGGAGCTGTTTTTT | CASSLVGQGGSGELFF
TRBJ2-1 | . | TRBD2 | TRBV5-4 | TGTGCCAGCAGCTTGGCCCCTAGCGGGGGCTCCAATGAGCAGTTCTTC | CASSLAPSGGSNEQFF
TRBJ2-5 | . | . | TRBV15 | TGTGCCACCAGCAGAGGGAACAGGGAAGAGACCCAGTACTTC | CATSRGNREETQYF
TRBJ1-1 | . | TRBD1 | TRBV6-1 | TGTGCCAGCAGTGGGGGACAGGGGGCGCAGGAAGCTTTCTTT | CASSGGQGAQEAFF
TRBJ1-2 | few | . | TRBV28 | TGTGCCAGCAGTTACAGAAACAGGCCTAACTATGGCTACACCTTC | CASSYRNRPNYGYTF
TRBJ1-2 | few | . | TRBV5-1 | TGCGCCAGCAGCTTGAAGGGGTCGGGAGGCTACACCTTC | CASSLKGSGGYTF
TRBJ2-2 | . | . | TRBV11-2 | TGTGCCAGCAGCTTAGATCTTATCACCGGGGAGCTGTTTTTT | CASSLDLITGELFF
TRBJ2-2 | . | . | TRBV7-9 | TGTGCCAGCAGCCTCCGGTCTAAATCCACCGGGGAGCTGTTTTTT | CASSLRSKSTGELFF
TRBJ1-4 | . | TRBD1 | TRBV5-4 | TGTGCCAGCACTCCGGGACAGGGGAACGAAAAACTGTTTTTT | CASTPGQGNEKLFF
TRBJ2-7 | . | . | TRBV7-9 | TGTGCCAGCAGTCTCCCCCCGGGAGTCGAGCAGTACTTC | CASSLPPGVEQYF
TRBJ2-7 | . | TRBD2 | TRBV7-9 | TGTGCCAGCAGCTTGAGGGCGGGAGCGCGCGAGCAGTACTTC | CASSLRAGAREQYF
TRBJ2-1 | once | TRBD2 | TRBV10-2 | TGCGCCAGCAGTGAGGCTAGCGGGGGGTTTAGCTCCTACAATGAGCAGTTCTTC | CASSEASGGFSSYNEQFF
TRBJ1-1 | . | . | TRBV29-1 | TGCAGCGTGTATGGGAACACTGAAGCTTTCTTT | CSVYGNTEAFF
TRBJ2-7 | few | TRBD2 | TRBV6-6 | TGTGCCAGCAGCCTAGCGGGAGGAGGCTACGAGCAGTACTTC | CASSLAGGGYEQYF
TRBJ1-5 | . | . | TRBV27 | TGTGCCAGCAGTTTATATGTTGAAGGGCTTCAGCCCCAGCATTTT | CASSLYVEGLQPQHF
TRBJ2-1 | many | . | TRBV6-5 | TGTGCCAGCAGTTCCTGGGCCACTAGATACAGCAATGAGCAGTTCTTC | CASSSWATRYSNEQFF
TRBJ2-4 | . | . | TRBV5-6 | TGTGCCAGCAGCAATAATATAGAGGCCAAAAACATTCAGTACTTC | CASSNNIEAKNIQYF
TRBJ2-1 | . | TRBD1 | TRBV7-3 | TGTGCCAGCAGCTCCCCACAGGGGGCACCGTTCTTC | CASSSPQGAPFF
TRBJ2-1 | . | . | TRBV27 | TGTGCCAGCAGTCAACGGGCCGCACATCTAGCCACAACCTACAATGAGCAGTTCTTC | CASSQRAAHLATTYNEQFF
TRBJ2-3 | once | . | TRBV29-1 | TGCAGCGTTGAAGCTATCAGGGACGCTAGCACAGATACGCAGTATTTT | CSVEAIRDASTDTQYF